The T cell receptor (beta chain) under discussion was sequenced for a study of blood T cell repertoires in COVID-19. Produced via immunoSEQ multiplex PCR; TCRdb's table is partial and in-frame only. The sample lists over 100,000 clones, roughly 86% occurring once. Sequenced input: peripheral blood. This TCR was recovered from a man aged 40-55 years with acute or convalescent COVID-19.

CDR3 bases: TGTGCCAGCAGCGTAGATTTGGCGGGGGGGCCCAATGAGCAGTTCTTC. Protein product: CASSVDLAGGPNEQFF. The genes are TRBV9 and TRBJ2-1; 9 bases align to TRBD2. V trimming: 0 bases; J trimming: 6 bases; junction bases outside the gene matches: 7. The germline gives CDR1 SGDLS, CDR2 YYNGEE. This CDR3 is built from 16 residues.